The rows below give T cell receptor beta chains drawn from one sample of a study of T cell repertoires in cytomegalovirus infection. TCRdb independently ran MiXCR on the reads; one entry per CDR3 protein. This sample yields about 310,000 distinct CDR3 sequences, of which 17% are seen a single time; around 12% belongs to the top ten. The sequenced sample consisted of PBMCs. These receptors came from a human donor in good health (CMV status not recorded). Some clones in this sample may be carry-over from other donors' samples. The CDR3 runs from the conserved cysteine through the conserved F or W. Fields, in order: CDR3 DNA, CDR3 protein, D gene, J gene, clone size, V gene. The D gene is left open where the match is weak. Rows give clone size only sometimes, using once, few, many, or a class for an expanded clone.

TGTGCCAGCAGTGCAACAGGGCGTTCACCCCTCCACTTT,CASSATGRSPLHF,-,TRBJ1-6,few,TRBV2
TGTGCCAGCAGTTCGGGCGCGGGGCCTTTATACTCTGGGGCCAACGTCCTGACTTTC,CASSSGAGPLYSGANVLTF,-,TRBJ2-6,-,TRBV28
TGTGCCAGCAGTTTAGAAGGGAGTGAGCAGTTCTTC,CASSLEGSEQFF,-,TRBJ2-1,few,TRBV28
TGCAGTGCAGGGACTAGCGGGGGGGCTCTGTCGAGCACAGATACGCAGTATTTT,CSAGTSGGALSSTDTQYF,TRBD2,TRBJ2-3,-,TRBV20-1
TGTGCCACCAGTGATGACTTGGGGGAATTCGGGCAGTACTTC,CATSDDLGEFGQYF,-,TRBJ2-7,few,TRBV24-1
TGTGCCAGTAGAGAACGGGGGGCCTCCTACAATGAGCAGTTCTTC,CASRERGASYNEQFF,-,TRBJ2-1,-,TRBV19
TGCAGCGTTAGGGGGGCAAACACAGATACGCAGTATTTT,CSVRGANTDTQYF,-,TRBJ2-3,-,TRBV29-1
TGTGCCAGTGGGACGGGGCGGACGAACGCTGAAGCTTTCTTT,CASGTGRTNAEAFF,-,TRBJ1-1,-,TRBV2
TGTGCCAGCAGCCCCCGGACAGGATATCAGCCCCAGCATTTT,CASSPRTGYQPQHF,TRBD1,TRBJ1-5,many,TRBV7-2
TGTGCCAGCAGTTTAGTTCTCAGGGTTGGCGACGAGCAGTACTTC,CASSLVLRVGDEQYF,-,TRBJ2-7,few,TRBV12-3/TRBV12-4
TGCGCCAGCAGCTTGGGACCGGGAGTGAACACTGAAGCTTTCTTT,CASSLGPGVNTEAFF,-,TRBJ1-1,many,TRBV5-1
TGTGCCAGCAGCCAAGAGGCTAGCAGTCGGAATGAGCAGTTCTTC,CASSQEASSRNEQFF,-,TRBJ2-1,many,TRBV4-2
TGTGCCAGCAGCTTCAACGGACTTGAAGCTTTCTTT,CASSFNGLEAFF,-,TRBJ1-1,-,TRBV7-2
TGTGCCAGCTCAGCCGGGGCCCTCTACGAGCAGTACTTC,CASSAGALYEQYF,-,TRBJ2-7,-,TRBV18
TGTGCCAGCAGCTCGTTCTTTGGGGGATCAGAGCAGTTCTTC,CASSSFFGGSEQFF,-,TRBJ2-1,many,TRBV7-2
TGTGCCAGCAGCCAATTGGGACAGGGGGCAAATGAGCAGTTCTTC,CASSQLGQGANEQFF,TRBD1,TRBJ2-1,-,TRBV3-1
TGTGCCAGCAGTTCTAGCTTGGGAGAGGGAAACATTCAGTACTTC,CASSSSLGEGNIQYF,-,TRBJ2-4,few,TRBV28
TGTGCCAGCAGCTTAACGTTTGGACCCGCGAACACCGGGGAGCTGTTTTTT,CASSLTFGPANTGELFF,-,TRBJ2-2,few,TRBV7-9
TGCAGTGCTAGAGATCAGGGGGGATATGGCTACACCTTC,CSARDQGGYGYTF,TRBD1,TRBJ1-2,-,TRBV20-1
TGTGCCAGCAGTTTAGGGAATCCGGGACTAGCGGGCTATGAGCAGTTCTTC,CASSLGNPGLAGYEQFF,TRBD2,TRBJ2-1,-,TRBV12-3/TRBV12-4
TGTGCCAGCAGCCAAGGGGCTAGCGGGGGGGAAGAGACCCAGTACTTC,CASSQGASGGEETQYF,TRBD2,TRBJ2-5,few,TRBV4-2
TGTGCCAGCTCCGGGGCGGGTCGTGGGCAGCCCCAGCATTTT,CASSGAGRGQPQHF,-,TRBJ1-5,few,TRBV2